This TCR beta chain was identified in a study of cytomegalovirus exposure and HLA in healthy donors. Trimming left V 0 bases short and J 3 bases short, with 12 bases between. Germline V lookup: CDR1 GTSNPN, CDR2 SVGIG (reference sequence). This CDR3 comprises 16 residues. Primers included in the PCR were 60 Vbeta and 13 Jbeta primers. Measured with immunoSEQ multiplex PCR; TCRdb has only the in-frame clones, and not every one. Seen here are around 130,000 clones, around 80% observed once, and the top ten hold roughly 5%. The genes are TRBV30 and TRBJ2-6; the D gene is possibly TRBD2 (5 bases). Sequences were obtained from PBMCs. This receptor was taken from a young man in good health and CMV-seronegative. The CDR3 sequence: CAWSVLEGFGANVLTF. Here the CDR3 DNA reads TGTGCCTGGAGTGTACTTGAGGGCTTTGGGGCCAACGTCCTGACTTTC.